Listed below are T cell receptor beta chains from one sample, sequenced in a study of Graves' ophthalmopathy and Graves' hyperthyroidism. TCRdb redid the calling of the multiplex PCR reads with MiXCR, one entry per CDR3 protein. The profile shows 600,000 to 650,000 distinct CDR3 sequences, roughly 20% of them singletons. Material: peripheral blood. Receptors originate from a young woman with stable Graves' hyperthyroidism. Some clones in this sample may be carry-over from other donors' samples. Each CDR3 is given with its conserved first and last residue. The D gene is left open where the match is weak. For some rows the clone size is stated as once, few or many, or as a class when expanded; others skip it.

j_gene,d_gene,v_gene,abundance,CDR3nt,CDR3aa
TRBJ2-2,NA,TRBV24-1,NA,TGTGCCACCAGTGGCGCCCGGCAGGCAGCGAACACCGGGGAGCTGTTTTTT,CATSGARQAANTGELFF
TRBJ1-1,NA,TRBV2,NA,TGTGCCAGCAGTGATTCCTGGGAGGGCACTGAAGCTTTCTTT,CASSDSWEGTEAFF
TRBJ1-1,TRBD1,TRBV2,NA,TGTGCCAGCAGCGGACAGGGGCTCACTGAAGCTTTCTTT,CASSGQGLTEAFF
TRBJ1-3,NA,TRBV12-3/TRBV12-4,many,TGTGCCAGCAGTTTAGTCCCACCTCACTCTGGAAACACCATATATTTT,CASSLVPPHSGNTIYF
TRBJ1-2,TRBD1,TRBV7-3,few,TGTGCCAGCAGCTCCTCCCGGGACAGCGAGGGGTATGGCTACACCTTC,CASSSSRDSEGYGYTF
TRBJ2-7,TRBD2,TRBV6-2/TRBV6-3,NA,TGTGCCAGCAGCATGACGACTAGCGGGGGGGCCTACGAGCAGTACTTC,CASSMTTSGGAYEQYF
TRBJ2-5,NA,TRBV5-1,many,TGTGCCAGCAGCTTAGCAACTGGCCAAGAGACCCAGTACTTC,CASSLATGQETQYF
TRBJ1-3,NA,TRBV11-2,NA,TGTGCCAGCAGCTTCTGGACAGACGAGATATCTGGAAACACCATATATTTT,CASSFWTDEISGNTIYF
TRBJ2-4,NA,TRBV6-5,many,TGTGCCAGCAGTTACTCGGGAGGTACCCAAAACATTCAGTACTTC,CASSYSGGTQNIQYF
TRBJ1-1,NA,TRBV15,many,TGTGCCACCAGCAGAGAAGTCGATGTCAGGGCCCCTGAAGCTTTCTTT,CATSREVDVRAPEAFF
TRBJ1-2,NA,TRBV5-1,many,TGCGCCAGCAGCCGTACCACAGGACCCTATGGCTACACCTTC,CASSRTTGPYGYTF
TRBJ2-5,NA,TRBV5-1,few,TGCGCCAGCAGCCCGGGACACGTAGGGACCCAGTACTTC,CASSPGHVGTQYF
TRBJ1-1,TRBD1,TRBV6-4,NA,TGTGCCAGCAGTGAGACAGGGGGTGGCGTGGCTTTCTTT,CASSETGGGVAFF
TRBJ1-2,TRBD1,TRBV6-5,many,TGTGCCAGCAGTTACTCGCACAGGGGGGATGGCTACACCTTC,CASSYSHRGDGYTF
TRBJ2-7,TRBD2,TRBV7-2,NA,TGTGCCAGCAACCGAGCGGGGAACTCCTACGAGCAGTACTTC,CASNRAGNSYEQYF
TRBJ1-1,NA,TRBV7-2,many,TGTGCCAGCAGCTCGGGACGGGGTGGCACTGAAGCTTTCTTT,CASSSGRGGTEAFF